These 16 T cell receptor beta chains came from one sample sequenced in a study of CD8+ T cells in alopecia areata. The treatment denotes: oral pan-JAK inhibitor, 5-10 mg twice daily. It was cDNA, reverse transcribed from extracted RNA, that served as the sequencing template. Produced via immunoSEQ multiplex PCR; TCRdb's table is partial and in-frame only. The sample consists of about 140,000 clones, 65% to 90% of them appearing once. This material consisted of CD8+ T cells sorted from blood, taken at week 4, from a patient treated with tofacitinib. These receptors all stem from a human donor with alopecia areata.

The chain uses TRBV27 and TRBJ2-7; possibly TRBD1 for D (5 bases). Germline CDR1 reads MNHEY; CDR2 reads SMNVEV (reference sequence). The CDR3 is made up of 15 amino acids. Trimming removed 6 bases at V and 3 bases at J, with 18 bases between. CDR3 nucleotides: TGTGCCAGCAGCCCCCGCGGCGGACACTACTACGAGCAGTACTTC. Encoded protein: CASSPRGGHYYEQYF.

The rearrangement uses TRBV27 and TRBJ1-2, with 8 positions matching TRBD1. V gave up 5 bases and J gave up 7 bases; unmatched junction bases: 6. This CDR3 spans 13 amino acids. Germline V gene sequence: CDR1 MNHEY, CDR2 SMNVEV (reference sequence). The CDR3 loop is CASSRPGGGGYTF. The DNA of the CDR3 is TGTGCCAGCAGTCGACCAGGGGGCGGTGGCTACACCTTC.

The chain carries TRBV5-4 and TRBJ2-3; 11 nucleotides line up with TRBD2. This CDR3 is built from 16 residues. V lost 3 bases and J lost 4; bases outside the gene matches: 7. CDR1 SGHNT and CDR2 YYREEE come from the germline V gene (reference sequence). The CDR3, as DNA: TGTGCCAGCAGCTCCTTAGCGGGGGGGCTTCCAGATACGCAGTATTTT. This codes for CASSSLAGGLPDTQYF.

The V call is TRBV6-5, the J call TRBJ2-3; D gene uncertain. The germline CDR1 and CDR2 sequences are MNHEY and SVGAGI. The CDR3 is 14 residues long. Trimming pared 8 bases from V and 6 bases from J, leaving 18 bases between. CDR3 residues: CASLTVDKKDTQYF. DNA for the CDR3: TGTGCCAGCCTTACTGTAGACAAGAAGGATACGCAGTATTTT.

This clone was seen only a few times. The chain couples TRBV5-1 to TRBJ2-7, with 10 bases that match TRBD1. The CDR3 runs to 15 residues. The V gene's germline CDR1 is SGHRS and CDR2 YFSETQ. J lost 6 bases, V lost 1 base, and 7 bases had no gene match. The CDR3 DNA sequence: TGCGCCAGCAGCTTGATGACAGGGGGCACGGTCGAGCAGTACTTC. It translates to CASSLMTGGTVEQYF.

The rearrangement links TRBV6-5 to TRBJ1-4; possibly TRBD1 for D (5 bases). The V gene lost 2 bases and the J gene lost 8 bases, with 12 bases spanning the gap. The CDR3 runs 14 residues. Germline values: CDR1 MNHEY, CDR2 SVGAGI. The CDR3, as DNA: TGTGCCAGCAGTTACACAGGTCCTAGAGAAAAACTGTTTTTT. Its translation is CASSYTGPREKLFF.

This rearrangement joins TRBV18 to TRBJ2-1; 7 nucleotides match TRBD1. The CDR3 length is 11 residues. Germline V gene lookup returns CDR1 KGHSH and CDR2 LQKENI. V lost 0 bases and J lost 15; bases outside the gene matches: 2. This CDR3 reads CASSPPGQLFF. The CDR3 DNA reads as TGTGCCAGCTCACCACCGGGACAGCTGTTCTTC.

The chain joins TRBV7-9 to TRBJ2-1; TRBD1 matches at 10 bases. This CDR3 is built from 17 residues. Germline-derived CDR1 and CDR2 are SEHNR and FQNEAQ (reference sequence). V lost 1 base and J lost 6; bases outside the gene matches: 9. The CDR3 is CASSLGRDRGRFNEQFF. CDR3 nucleotides: TGTGCCAGCAGCTTAGGCAGAGACAGGGGGCGATTCAATGAGCAGTTCTTC.

The chain joins TRBV7-9 to TRBJ2-5, with D possibly being TRBD2 (5 bases). The V gene's germline CDR1 is SEHNR and CDR2 FQNEAQ (reference sequence). The CDR3 sequence is 15 residues long. V shed 5 bases and J shed 1 base, with 14 bases lying between them. Here the CDR3 reads CASSEVGVGQETQYF. The CDR3 nucleotides read TGTGCCAGCAGCGAGGTCGGGGTGGGCCAAGAGACCCAGTACTTC.

The V gene is TRBV25-1, the J gene TRBJ2-1, with D hard to call. Trimming stripped 1 base from V and 8 bases from J, with 15 bases between. The V gene's germline CDR1 is MGHDK and CDR2 SYGVNS. The CDR3 consists of 15 residues. The CDR3 region has the DNA TGTGCCAGCAGTGAATTTGGTTTAGGTTTCGATGAGCAGTTCTTC. Protein sequence: CASSEFGLGFDEQFF.

Of note for this clone: The sample contains more than one DNA sequence encoding this CDR3. The chain links TRBV9 to TRBJ1-1; the D is unclear. The germline V gene has CDR1 SGDLS and CDR2 YYNGEE. This CDR3 is built from 13 residues. The V gene lost 2 bases and the J gene lost 1 base, with 6 bases spanning the gap. CDR3 residues: CASSVGRNTEAFF. The CDR3 bases are TGTGCCAGCAGCGTGGGAAGGAACACTGAAGCTTTCTTT. Together with reference TRBV9 and TRBJ1-1, the CDR3 gives the full variable domain: DSGVTQTPKHLITATGQRVTLRCSPRSGDLSVYWYQQSLDQGLQFLIQYYNGEERAKGNILERFSAQQFPDLHSELNLSSLELGDSALYFCASSVGRNTEAFFGQGTRLTVV.

The chain is built from TRBV4-2 and TRBJ2-3; 10 nucleotides agree with TRBD2. The CDR3 length is 17 residues. CDR1 is LGHNA, CDR2 YNFKEQ, per germline. V lost 3 bases, J lost 2 bases, and 8 bases stayed unmatched. CDR3: CASSHEGLAEVTDTQYF. The DNA of the CDR3 is TGTGCCAGCAGCCACGAAGGACTAGCGGAGGTCACAGATACGCAGTATTTT.

The chain has TRBV5-4 and TRBJ2-7, with 8 bases aligning to TRBD2. This CDR3 region has 15 residues. The ends lost 3 bases at V and 1 base at J; junction bases unmatched: 6. CDR1 is SGHNT and CDR2 is YYREEE in the germline V gene (reference sequence). The CDR3 region is CASSSGGQWSYEQYF. The CDR3 nucleotides are TGTGCCAGCAGCTCGGGGGGGCAGTGGTCCTACGAGCAGTACTTC.

Here the CDR3 DNA reads TGCAGCGTTGAAGATTCGCGGATACGCTCCTACAATGAGCAGTTCTTC. Translation: CSVEDSRIRSYNEQFF. V gene TRBV29-1 combines with J gene TRBJ2-1; the D is unclear. V lost 0 bases and J lost 0, with 12 bases in between. CDR1 SQVTM and CDR2 ANQGSEA come from the germline V gene. The CDR3 has 16 residues.

This chain joins TRBV6-5 and TRBJ2-2, with TRBD2 matching 9 bases. CDR1 MNHEY and CDR2 SVGAGI come from the germline V gene. The CDR3 is made up of 15 amino acids. The ends lost 6 bases at V and 1 base at J; junction bases unmatched: 3. The CDR3 nucleotides read TGTGCCAGCAGCCCAGCGGGGGGGAACACCGGGGAGCTGTTTTTT. Encoded protein: CASSPAGGNTGELFF.

The rearrangement joins TRBV29-1 to TRBJ2-1, with 7 bases matching TRBD2. This CDR3 comprises 17 residues. Trimming cost V 1 base and J 7 bases; bases outside gene matches: 16. Germline V gives CDR1 SQVTM, CDR2 ANQGSEA. The CDR3 region has the DNA TGCAGCGTTGAAGTGGGGGGGAACGGGCCGACTCTGAATGAGCAGTTCTTC. It is translated as CSVEVGGNGPTLNEQFF.